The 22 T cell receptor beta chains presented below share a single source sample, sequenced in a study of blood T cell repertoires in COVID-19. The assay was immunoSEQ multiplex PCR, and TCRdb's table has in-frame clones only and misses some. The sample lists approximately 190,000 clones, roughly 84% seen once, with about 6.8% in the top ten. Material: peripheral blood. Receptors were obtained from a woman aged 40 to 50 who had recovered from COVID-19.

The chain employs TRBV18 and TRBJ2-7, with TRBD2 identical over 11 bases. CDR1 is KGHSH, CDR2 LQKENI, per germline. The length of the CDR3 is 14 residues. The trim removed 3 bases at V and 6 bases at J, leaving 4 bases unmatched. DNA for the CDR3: TGTGCCAGCTCACCGGGACTAGCGGAAATCGAGCAGTACTTC. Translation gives CASSPGLAEIEQYF. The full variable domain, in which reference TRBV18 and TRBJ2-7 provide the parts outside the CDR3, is NAGVMQNPRHLVRRRGQEARLRCSPMKGHSHVYWYRQLPEEGLKFMVYLQKENIIDESGMPKERFSAEFPKEGPSILRIQQVVRGDSAAYFCASSPGLAEIEQYFGPGTRLTVT.

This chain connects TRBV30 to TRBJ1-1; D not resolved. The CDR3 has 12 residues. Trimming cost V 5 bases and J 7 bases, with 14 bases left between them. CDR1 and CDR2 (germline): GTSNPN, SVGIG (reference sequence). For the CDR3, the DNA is TGTGCCTGGGGGCGGGCGTCAGGTGAAGCTTTCTTT. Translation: CAWGRASGEAFF.

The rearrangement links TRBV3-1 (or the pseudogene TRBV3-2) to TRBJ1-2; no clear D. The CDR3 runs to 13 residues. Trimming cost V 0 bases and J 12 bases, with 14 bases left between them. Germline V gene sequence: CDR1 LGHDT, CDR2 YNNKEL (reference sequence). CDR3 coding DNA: TGTGCCAGCAGCCAAGATAGTGGAGGAACTCACACCTTC. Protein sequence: CASSQDSGGTHTF.

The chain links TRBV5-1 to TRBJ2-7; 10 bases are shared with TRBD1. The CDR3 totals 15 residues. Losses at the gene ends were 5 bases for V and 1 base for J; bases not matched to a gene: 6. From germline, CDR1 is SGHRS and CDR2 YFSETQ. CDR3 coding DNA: TGCGCCAGCAGGAGAGGGACAGGGGAGTCCTACGAGCAGTACTTC. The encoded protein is CASRRGTGESYEQYF.

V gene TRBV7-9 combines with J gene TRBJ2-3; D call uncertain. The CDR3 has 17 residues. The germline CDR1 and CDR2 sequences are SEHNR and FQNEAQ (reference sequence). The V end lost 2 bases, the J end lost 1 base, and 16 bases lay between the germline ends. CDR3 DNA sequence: TGTGCCAGCAGCTTAAACGAGTTAGCTTCTGGCACAGATACGCAGTATTTT. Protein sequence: CASSLNELASGTDTQYF.

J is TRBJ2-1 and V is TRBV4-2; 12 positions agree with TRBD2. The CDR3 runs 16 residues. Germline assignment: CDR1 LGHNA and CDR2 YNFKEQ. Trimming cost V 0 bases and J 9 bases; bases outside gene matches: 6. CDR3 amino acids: CASSQDLTSGSGEQFF. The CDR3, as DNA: TGTGCCAGCAGCCAAGATCTGACTAGCGGGAGTGGTGAGCAGTTCTTC.

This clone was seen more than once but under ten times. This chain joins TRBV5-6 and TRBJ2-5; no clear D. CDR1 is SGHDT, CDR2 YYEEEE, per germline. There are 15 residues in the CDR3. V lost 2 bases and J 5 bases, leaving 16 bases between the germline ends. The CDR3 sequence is CASSFGDLDGETQYF. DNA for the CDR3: TGTGCCAGCAGCTTTGGTGACTTAGACGGGGAGACCCAGTACTTC. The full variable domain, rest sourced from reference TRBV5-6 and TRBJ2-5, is DAGVTQSPTHLIKTRGQQVTLRCSPKSGHDTVSWYQQALGQGPQFIFQYYEEEERQRGNFPDRFSGHQFPNYSSELNVNALLLGDSALYLCASSFGDLDGETQYFGPGTRLLVL.

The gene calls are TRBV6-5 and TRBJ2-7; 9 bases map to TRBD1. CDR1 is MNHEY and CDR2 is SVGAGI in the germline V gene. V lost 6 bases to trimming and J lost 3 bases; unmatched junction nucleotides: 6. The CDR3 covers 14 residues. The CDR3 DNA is TGTGCCAGCAGCACAGGGGGCAAAAACTACGAGCAGTACTTC. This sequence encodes CASSTGGKNYEQYF.

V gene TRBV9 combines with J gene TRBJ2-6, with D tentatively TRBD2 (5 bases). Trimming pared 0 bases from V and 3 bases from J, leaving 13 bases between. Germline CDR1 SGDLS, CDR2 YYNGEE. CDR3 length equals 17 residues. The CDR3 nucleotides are TGTGCCAGCAGCGTAGCGGGCGGGCGACTTGGGGCCAACGTCCTGACTTTC. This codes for CASSVAGGRLGANVLTF. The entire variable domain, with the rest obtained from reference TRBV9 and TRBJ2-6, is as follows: DSGVTQTPKHLITATGQRVTLRCSPRSGDLSVYWYQQSLDQGLQFLIQYYNGEERAKGNILERFSAQQFPDLHSELNLSSLELGDSALYFCASSVAGGRLGANVLTFGAGSRLTVL.

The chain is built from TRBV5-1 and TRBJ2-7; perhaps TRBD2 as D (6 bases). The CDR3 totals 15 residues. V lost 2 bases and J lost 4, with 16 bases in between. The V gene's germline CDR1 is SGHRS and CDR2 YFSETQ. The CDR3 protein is CASSLLPDYPYEQYF. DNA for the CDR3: TGCGCCAGCAGCTTACTCCCGGACTACCCATACGAGCAGTACTTC.

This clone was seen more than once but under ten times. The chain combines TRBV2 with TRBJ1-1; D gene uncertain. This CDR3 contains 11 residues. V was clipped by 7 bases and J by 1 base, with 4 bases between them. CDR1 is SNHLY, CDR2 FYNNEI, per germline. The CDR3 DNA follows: TGTGCCAGCATTCAGAACACTGAAGCTTTCTTT. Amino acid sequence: CASIQNTEAFF.

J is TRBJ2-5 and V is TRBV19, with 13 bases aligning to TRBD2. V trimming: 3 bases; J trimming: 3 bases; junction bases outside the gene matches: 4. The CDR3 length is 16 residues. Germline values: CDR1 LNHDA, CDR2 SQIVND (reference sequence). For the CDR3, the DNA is TGTGCCAGTAGTATGGGAGGACTAGCGGGAGAAGAGACCCAGTACTTC. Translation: CASSMGGLAGEETQYF.

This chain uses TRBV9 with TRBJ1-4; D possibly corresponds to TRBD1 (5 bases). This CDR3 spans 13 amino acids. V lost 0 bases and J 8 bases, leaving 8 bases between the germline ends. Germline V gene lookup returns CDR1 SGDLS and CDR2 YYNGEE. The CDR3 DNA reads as TGTGCCAGCAGCGTAGGCGGGGACGAAAAACTGTTTTTT. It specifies CASSVGGDEKLFF.

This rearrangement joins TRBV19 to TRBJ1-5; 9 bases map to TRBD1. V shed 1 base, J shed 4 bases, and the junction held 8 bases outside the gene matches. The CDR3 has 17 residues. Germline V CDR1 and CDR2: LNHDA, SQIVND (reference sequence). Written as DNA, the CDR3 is TGTGCCAGTAGTATAGCCTTAGGGACAGGGTCTAATCAGCCCCAGCATTTT. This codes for CASSIALGTGSNQPQHF.

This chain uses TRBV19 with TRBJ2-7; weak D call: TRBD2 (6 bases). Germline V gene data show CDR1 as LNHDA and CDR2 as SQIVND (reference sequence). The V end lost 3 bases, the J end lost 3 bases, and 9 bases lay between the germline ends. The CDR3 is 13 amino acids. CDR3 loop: CASSISRDYEQYF. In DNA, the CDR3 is TGTGCCAGTAGTATTTCGCGGGACTACGAGCAGTACTTC.

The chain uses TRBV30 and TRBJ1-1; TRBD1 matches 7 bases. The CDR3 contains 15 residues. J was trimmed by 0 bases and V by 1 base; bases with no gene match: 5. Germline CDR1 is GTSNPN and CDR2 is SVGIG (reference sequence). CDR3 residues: CAWSGIQGMNTEAFF. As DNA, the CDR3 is TGTGCCTGGAGTGGAATACAGGGGATGAACACTGAAGCTTTCTTT.

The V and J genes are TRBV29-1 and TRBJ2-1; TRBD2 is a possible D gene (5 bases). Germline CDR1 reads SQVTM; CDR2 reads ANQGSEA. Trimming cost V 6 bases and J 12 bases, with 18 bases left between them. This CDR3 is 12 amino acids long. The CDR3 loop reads CSVGAPSRGQFF. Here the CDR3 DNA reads TGCAGCGTGGGTGCCCCCTCTCGGGGGCAGTTCTTC.

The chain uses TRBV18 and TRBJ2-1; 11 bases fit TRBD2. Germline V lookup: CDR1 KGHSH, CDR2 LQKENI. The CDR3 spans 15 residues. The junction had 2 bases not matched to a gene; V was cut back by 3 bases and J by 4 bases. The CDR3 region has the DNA TGTGCCAGCTCACCCACTAGCGGGAGTTACAATGAGCAGTTCTTC. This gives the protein CASSPTSGSYNEQFF. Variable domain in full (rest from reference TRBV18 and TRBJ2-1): NAGVMQNPRHLVRRRGQEARLRCSPMKGHSHVYWYRQLPEEGLKFMVYLQKENIIDESGMPKERFSAEFPKEGPSILRIQQVVRGDSAAYFCASSPTSGSYNEQFFGPGTRLTVL.

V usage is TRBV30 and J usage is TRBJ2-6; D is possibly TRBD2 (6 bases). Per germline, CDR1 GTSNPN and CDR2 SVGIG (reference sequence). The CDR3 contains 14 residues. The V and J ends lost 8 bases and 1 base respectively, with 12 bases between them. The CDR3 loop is CAGDRGSGANVLTF. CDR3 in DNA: TGTGCCGGGGATCGGGGGTCTGGGGCCAACGTCCTGACTTTC.

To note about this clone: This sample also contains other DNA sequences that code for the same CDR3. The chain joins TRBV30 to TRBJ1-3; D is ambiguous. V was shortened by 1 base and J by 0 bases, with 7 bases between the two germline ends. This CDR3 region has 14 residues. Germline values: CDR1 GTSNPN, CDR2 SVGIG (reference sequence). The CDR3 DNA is TGTGCCTGGAGTGCCGGTAGCTCTGGAAACACCATATATTTT. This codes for CAWSAGSSGNTIYF.

The CDR3 coding sequence is TGCGCCAGCAGCTCACAGACGAACACTGAAGCTTTCTTT. Its protein is CASSSQTNTEAFF. The rearrangement uses TRBV5-1 and TRBJ1-1; no clear D gene. Trimming shortened V by 3 bases and J by 1 base, and 7 bases separated the two germline ends. Germline V lookup: CDR1 SGHRS, CDR2 YFSETQ. CDR3 length equals 13 residues.

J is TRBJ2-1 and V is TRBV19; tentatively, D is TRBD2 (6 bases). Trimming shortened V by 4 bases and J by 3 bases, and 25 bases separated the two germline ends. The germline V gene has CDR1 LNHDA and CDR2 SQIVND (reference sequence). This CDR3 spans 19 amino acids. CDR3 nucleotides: TGTGCCAGTAGTACCATACTAGCCTTAGGGAAACGTATCTACAATGAGCAGTTCTTC. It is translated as CASSTILALGKRIYNEQFF.